This TCR beta chain was observed in a study of control samples from healthy donors and cancer patients. Data came from immunoSEQ multiplex PCR; TCRdb stores just in-frame clones and leaves some out. The sample includes approximately 150,000 clones, under 95% of them seen just once. This CDR3 has 16 amino acids. V lost 4 bases to trimming and J lost 2 bases, with 17 bases between them. Germline V lookup: CDR1 LGHNA, CDR2 YSLEER. The sequenced sample was blood. This rearrangement joins TRBV4-3 to TRBJ1-1; D perhaps matches TRBD1 (5 bases). The source is a woman aged 18-29 years in good health. The CDR3 reads CASSRRPDIRNTEAFF. Here the CDR3 DNA reads TGCGCCAGCAGCCGACGCCCGGACATACGAAACACTGAAGCTTTCTTT.